This T cell receptor (beta chain) was sequenced for a study of T cell responses to AZD1222 COVID-19 vaccine. Study-wide points: Vaccine-associated CD4 TCRs ranged over spike, dominating at 160-218 and 743-854.

In germline, CDR1 is SQVTM, CDR2 ANQGSEA. The CDR3 sequence is 13 residues long. V was shortened by 5 bases and J by 0 bases, with 10 bases between the two germline ends. Profiled with immunoSEQ multiplex PCR; TCRdb holds only in-frame clones, not every one. The sample comprises 150,000 to 180,000 clones, 90% of which are singletons, and 1.5% to 2% rests with the top ten. Details on this clone: Its antigen is unknown.

The sample in question was peripheral blood, obtained on day 0 of AZD1222 vaccination. This sequence originates from an adult in good health. The chain uses TRBV29-1 and TRBJ1-1; D remains ambiguous. The CDR3 DNA is TGCAGCGTTCTTACAGATATGAACACTGAAGCTTTCTTT. Its translation is CSVLTDMNTEAFF.